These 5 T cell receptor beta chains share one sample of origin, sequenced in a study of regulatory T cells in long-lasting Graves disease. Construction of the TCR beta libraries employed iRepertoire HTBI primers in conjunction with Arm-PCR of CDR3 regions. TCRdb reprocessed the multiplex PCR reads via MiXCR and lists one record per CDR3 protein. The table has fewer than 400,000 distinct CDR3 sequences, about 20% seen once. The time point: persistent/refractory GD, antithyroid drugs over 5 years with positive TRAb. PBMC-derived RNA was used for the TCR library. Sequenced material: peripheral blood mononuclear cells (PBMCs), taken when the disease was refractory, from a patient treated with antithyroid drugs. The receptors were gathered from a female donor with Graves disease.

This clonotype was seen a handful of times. The CDR3 spells CASSSGRGNSPLHF. The CDR3 DNA reads TGCGCCAGCAGCTCGGGGAGGGGAAATTCACCCCTCCACTTT. V is TRBV4-1 and J is TRBJ1-6; tentative D call: TRBD1 (5 bases). This CDR3 region has 14 residues. The germline gives CDR1 MGHRA, CDR2 YSYEKL. V was shortened by 5 bases and J by 7 bases, with 12 bases between the two germline ends.

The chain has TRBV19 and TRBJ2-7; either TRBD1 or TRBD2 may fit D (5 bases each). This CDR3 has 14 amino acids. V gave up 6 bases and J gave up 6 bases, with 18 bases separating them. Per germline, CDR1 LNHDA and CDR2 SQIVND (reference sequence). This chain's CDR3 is CASSRDEWRPEQYF. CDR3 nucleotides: TGTGCCAGTAGCCGGGACGAGTGGCGGCCCGAGCAGTACTTC.

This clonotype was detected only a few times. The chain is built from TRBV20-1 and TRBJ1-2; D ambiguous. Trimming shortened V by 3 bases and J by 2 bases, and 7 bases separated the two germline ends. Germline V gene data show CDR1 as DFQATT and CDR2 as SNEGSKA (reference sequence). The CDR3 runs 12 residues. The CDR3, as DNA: TGCAGTGCTAGTGGTCAGAACTATGGCTACACCTTC. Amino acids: CSASGQNYGYTF.

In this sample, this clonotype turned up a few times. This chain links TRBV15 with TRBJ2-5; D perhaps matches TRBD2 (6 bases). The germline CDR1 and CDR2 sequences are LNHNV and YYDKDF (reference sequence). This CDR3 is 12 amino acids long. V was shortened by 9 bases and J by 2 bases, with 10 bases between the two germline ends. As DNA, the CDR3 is TGTGCCACGGGACTCGCTCAAGAGACCCAGTACTTC. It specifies CATGLAQETQYF.

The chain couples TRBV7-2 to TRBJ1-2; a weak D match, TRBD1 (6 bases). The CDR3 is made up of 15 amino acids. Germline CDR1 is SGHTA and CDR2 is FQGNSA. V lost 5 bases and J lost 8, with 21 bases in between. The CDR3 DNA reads TGTGCCAGCAGCCTCTGGGTGGGGGGCTCTAGAGGCTACACCTTC. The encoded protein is CASSLWVGGSRGYTF.